The rows below give T cell receptor beta chains drawn from one sample of a study of T cells in Graves' hyperthyroidism and ophthalmopathy. One entry per CDR3 protein, called by TCRdb with MiXCR from the multiplex PCR reads. The top ten hold 8.4% of the sample, which has about 710,000 distinct CDR3 sequences, about 16% seen once. Source material: blood. Receptors originate from a young man with Graves' hyperthyroidism. Both conserved end residues are part of each CDR3. Each record gives: CDR3 DNA, CDR3 protein, J gene, D gene, V gene, clone size. The D gene is left open where the match is weak. Expanded clones get a size class; other rows say once, few or many, or leave the size out.

CDR3 DNA: TGTGCCATCAGTGTAAGGGCAGGGCGAAACACCGGGGAGCTGTTTTTT; CDR3 protein: CAISVRAGRNTGELFF; J gene: TRBJ2-2; D gene: -; V gene: TRBV10-3; clone size: -
CDR3 DNA: TGTGCCAGCAGTGACAGGGACGGTCACGAGCAGTACTTC; CDR3 protein: CASSDRDGHEQYF; J gene: TRBJ2-7; D gene: -; V gene: TRBV6-1; clone size: many
CDR3 DNA: TGCAGCGTTGATAAAGGGAAGGGGAACACCGGGGAGCTGTTTTTT; CDR3 protein: CSVDKGKGNTGELFF; J gene: TRBJ2-2; D gene: -; V gene: TRBV29-1; clone size: -
CDR3 DNA: TGTGCCAGCAGCCACTTTGACGGGGCACCCGGGGAGCTGTTTTTT; CDR3 protein: CASSHFDGAPGELFF; J gene: TRBJ2-2; D gene: -; V gene: TRBV7-9; clone size: -
CDR3 DNA: TGCGCCGGCAGCCAGGGGGATGGGGGACTTACTGAAGCTTTCTTT; CDR3 protein: CAGSQGDGGLTEAFF; J gene: TRBJ1-1; D gene: TRBD1; V gene: TRBV4-1; clone size: once
CDR3 DNA: TGTGCCAGCAGCCAAGATTATGGGACGGGTAACTATGGCTACACCTTC; CDR3 protein: CASSQDYGTGNYGYTF; J gene: TRBJ1-2; D gene: -; V gene: TRBV3-1; clone size: few
CDR3 DNA: TGCAGCGTTAAAACAGGAACAACTAATGAAAAACTGTTTTTT; CDR3 protein: CSVKTGTTNEKLFF; J gene: TRBJ1-4; D gene: -; V gene: TRBV29-1; clone size: -
CDR3 DNA: TGTGCCAGCAGCTCACCGGACACACGGATGCCCGGACCAGGAAGCGGCGAGCAGTACTTC; CDR3 protein: CASSSPDTRMPGPGSGEQYF; J gene: TRBJ2-7; D gene: -; V gene: TRBV7-9; clone size: few
CDR3 DNA: TGTGCCAGCAAATTGGACGGGGCCAACGTCCTGACTTTC; CDR3 protein: CASKLDGANVLTF; J gene: TRBJ2-6; D gene: -; V gene: TRBV6-2/TRBV6-3; clone size: -
CDR3 DNA: TGTGCCAGCAGCAACGTACTGGGGAAGGGTGGTTGGGGGGCCAACGTCCTGACTTTC; CDR3 protein: CASSNVLGKGGWGANVLTF; J gene: TRBJ2-6; D gene: -; V gene: TRBV11-2; clone size: -
CDR3 DNA: TGCAGTGCTCGGAGGACAGGGGGAAATGAGCAGTTCTTC; CDR3 protein: CSARRTGGNEQFF; J gene: TRBJ2-1; D gene: TRBD1; V gene: TRBV20-1; clone size: -
CDR3 DNA: TGTGCCAGCAGCCCTGGACTAGCGGGAGGGTGGTCCACCGGGGAGCTGTTTTTT; CDR3 protein: CASSPGLAGGWSTGELFF; J gene: TRBJ2-2; D gene: TRBD2; V gene: TRBV9; clone size: few
CDR3 DNA: TGCAGTGCTACCGACCCGACAGGGTTGAACACTGAAGCTTTCTTT; CDR3 protein: CSATDPTGLNTEAFF; J gene: TRBJ1-1; D gene: TRBD1; V gene: TRBV20-1; clone size: many
CDR3 DNA: TGTGCCAGCAGCTTGAGCGGGAGGCCCCACGAGCAGTACTTC; CDR3 protein: CASSLSGRPHEQYF; J gene: TRBJ2-7; D gene: TRBD2; V gene: TRBV11-1; clone size: many
CDR3 DNA: TGTGCCAGCAGCTCGGGACTAGCGGGAGGAGGCACAGATACGCAGTATTTT; CDR3 protein: CASSSGLAGGGTDTQYF; J gene: TRBJ2-3; D gene: TRBD2; V gene: TRBV7-6; clone size: many
CDR3 DNA: TGTGCCAGCTCACCGGGAGGGCAGGAGTACTTC; CDR3 protein: CASSPGGQEYF; J gene: TRBJ2-7; D gene: TRBD2; V gene: TRBV18; clone size: many
CDR3 DNA: TGTGCCAGCAGCCAGGACAGGGGGGCCTACGAGCAGTACTTC; CDR3 protein: CASSQDRGAYEQYF; J gene: TRBJ2-7; D gene: TRBD1; V gene: TRBV12-3/TRBV12-4; clone size: many
CDR3 DNA: TGCAGTGCTAGGGGGGGTAGCGGGGCCTACGAGCAGTACTTC; CDR3 protein: CSARGGSGAYEQYF; J gene: TRBJ2-7; D gene: TRBD2; V gene: TRBV20-1; clone size: few
CDR3 DNA: TGTGCCAGCATACCGGGAGGGTTCTACAATGAGCAGTTCTTC; CDR3 protein: CASIPGGFYNEQFF; J gene: TRBJ2-1; D gene: TRBD2; V gene: TRBV2; clone size: many